Described below is a single T cell receptor (beta chain) sequence and its context. V lost 0 bases, J lost 0 bases, and 3 bases stayed unmatched. The germline V gene encodes CDR1 SGHRS and CDR2 YFSETQ. The CDR3 is 17 residues long. This sample was taken from a study of early T cells in non-severe SARS-CoV-2 infection. TCRdb reanalysed the 5' RACE reads using MiXCR and keeps one entry per CDR3 protein. The sample has about 49,000 distinct CDR3 sequences; 5.5% to 6.5% are singletons. The clonotype comes from an adult who was a healthcare worker with PCR-confirmed SARS-CoV-2 infection or an uninfected control (not recorded which). The rearrangement links TRBV5-1 to TRBJ2-2; 9 nucleotides match TRBD2. The starting material was whole blood, obtained at baseline. The CDR3 bases are TGCGCCAGCAGCTTGGCCCCTAGCGGGGCGAACACCGGGGAGCTGTTTTTT. Translated, it gives CASSLAPSGANTGELFF.